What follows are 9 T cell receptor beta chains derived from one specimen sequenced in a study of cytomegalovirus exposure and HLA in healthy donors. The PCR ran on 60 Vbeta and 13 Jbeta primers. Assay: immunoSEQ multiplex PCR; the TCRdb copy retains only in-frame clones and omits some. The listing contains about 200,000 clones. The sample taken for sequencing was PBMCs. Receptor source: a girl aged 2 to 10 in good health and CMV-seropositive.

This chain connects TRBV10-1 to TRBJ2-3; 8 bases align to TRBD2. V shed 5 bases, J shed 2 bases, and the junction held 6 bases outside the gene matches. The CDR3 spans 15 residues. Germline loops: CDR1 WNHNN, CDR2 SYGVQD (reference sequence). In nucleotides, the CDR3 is TGCGCCAGCAGTTTAAGCGGGGGTCCCACAGATACGCAGTATTTT. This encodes CASSLSGGPTDTQYF.

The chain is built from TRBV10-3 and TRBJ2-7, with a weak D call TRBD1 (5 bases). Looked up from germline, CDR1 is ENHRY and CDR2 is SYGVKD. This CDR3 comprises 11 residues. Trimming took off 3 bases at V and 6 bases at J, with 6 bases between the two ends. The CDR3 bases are TGTGCCATCAGTGACACAGGCGAGCAGTACTTC. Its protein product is CAISDTGEQYF.

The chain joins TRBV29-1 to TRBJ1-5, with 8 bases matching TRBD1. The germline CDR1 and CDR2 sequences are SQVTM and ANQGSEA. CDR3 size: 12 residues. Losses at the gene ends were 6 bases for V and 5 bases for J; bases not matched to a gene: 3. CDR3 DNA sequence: TGCAGCGTGGGACAGGTTGATCAGCCCCAGCATTTT. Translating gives CSVGQVDQPQHF.

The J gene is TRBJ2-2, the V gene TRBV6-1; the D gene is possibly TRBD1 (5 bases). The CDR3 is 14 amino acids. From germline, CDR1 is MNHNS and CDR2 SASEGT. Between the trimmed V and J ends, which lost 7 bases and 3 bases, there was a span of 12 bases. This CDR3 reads CASIWGWDTGELFF. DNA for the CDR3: TGTGCCAGCATCTGGGGCTGGGACACCGGGGAGCTGTTTTTT.

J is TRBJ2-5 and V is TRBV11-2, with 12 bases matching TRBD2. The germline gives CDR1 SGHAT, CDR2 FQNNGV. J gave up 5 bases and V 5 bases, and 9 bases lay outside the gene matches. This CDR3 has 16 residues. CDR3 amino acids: CASSPRTSGIWETQYF. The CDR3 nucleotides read TGTGCCAGCAGCCCTAGGACTAGCGGGATATGGGAGACCCAGTACTTC.

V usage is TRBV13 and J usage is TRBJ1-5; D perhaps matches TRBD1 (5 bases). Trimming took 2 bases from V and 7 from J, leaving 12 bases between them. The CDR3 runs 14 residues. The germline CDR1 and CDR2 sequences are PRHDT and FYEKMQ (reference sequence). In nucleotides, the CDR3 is TGTGCCAGCAGCTTATCCGGGGGTGGGCAGCCCCAGCATTTT. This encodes CASSLSGGGQPQHF.

The CDR3 nucleotides read TGCGCCAGCAGCTTGGCCGTCCCGGGACTGGCGGGAGGGCATAACATTCAGTACTTC. Protein sequence: CASSLAVPGLAGGHNIQYF. The chain joins TRBV5-1 to TRBJ2-4, with TRBD2 matching 9 bases. The V gene end was trimmed by 0 bases and the J gene end by 7 bases; junction bases not matched to a gene: 17. Germline lookup yields CDR1 SGHRS and CDR2 YFSETQ. The CDR3 extends over 19 amino acids.

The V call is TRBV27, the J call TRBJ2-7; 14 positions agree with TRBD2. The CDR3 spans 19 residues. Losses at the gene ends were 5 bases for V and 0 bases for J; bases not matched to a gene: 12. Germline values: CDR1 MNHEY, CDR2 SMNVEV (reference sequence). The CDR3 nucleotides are TGTGCCAGCAGTGGCAATGGACTAGCGGGAGGTTTCAGCTCCTACGAGCAGTACTTC. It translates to CASSGNGLAGGFSSYEQYF.

CDR3 sequence reads: CATSRGDRGEAFF. The CDR3 DNA sequence: TGTGCCACCAGCAGAGGGGACAGGGGAGAAGCTTTCTTT. The J gene is TRBJ1-1, the V gene TRBV15; TRBD1 agrees at 10 bases. V dropped 1 base and J dropped 8; count of bases not matched to a gene: 1. Germline CDR1 and CDR2: LNHNV and YYDKDF (reference sequence). The CDR3 covers 13 residues.